The source of this T cell receptor (beta chain) is a study of early T cells in non-severe SARS-CoV-2 infection (dated by TCRdb to 2020 to 2023). Regarding the complete study: Bulk RNA from unsorted whole blood was used for TCR sequencing, so alpha and beta chains could not be paired. The full study reports these points: VDJdb matching was skewed toward anti-spike CD8 responses and likely underestimated virus-specific expansions by missing private and CD4 specificities.

As to this clonotype: The antigen it binds to is not known. Base qualities are not recorded, but no much larger clone differs from it by a single base.

Its CDR3 holds 19 amino acids, cysteine through phenylalanine. Kept here is only the CDR3 DNA, which spans 57 bases and is read in frame from base 1. V is cut back by 4 bases and J by 0 bases, with 11 bases in the junction unmatched. CDR1 and CDR2 (KGHDR, SFDVKD) derive from the germline V gene. Library construction relied on 5' RACE. The listed sequencing device is NextSeq 500. The TCR library protocol attached unique molecular identifiers to individual cDNA molecules to correct for sequencing error and PCR bias. Sequencing covered both TCR alpha and beta chains, and within each sample the abundances of alpha and beta sequences were tightly co-correlated. As for the authors' bioinformatics: V gene, J gene and CDR3 annotation of TCR sequences was performed with Decombinator V4. TCRs were defined as expanded if a significant change between any two time points was detected under a Poisson model with p below 0.0001. TCR abundances were normalised to the total number of TCRs sequenced per sample and were expressed as counts per million. TRAV1-2 paired with TRAJ12, TRAJ20 or TRAJ33 defined MAIT TCRs, while TRAV10 paired with TRAJ18 defined iNKT TCRs. VDJdb, accessed 1 November 2021, was searched for CMV, EBV and SARS-CoV-2 annotated TCRs, excluding TCRs annotated for multiple antigens. TCRdb applied fastp at Q25 and MiXCR to the public reads, then kept only in-frame beta chains. Identical CDR3 protein sequences are pooled into one entry, listed with their most common genes and DNA. Clone size and V and J calls follow TCRdb, not the original study. Here the sample has about 60,000 distinct CDR3 sequences; around 6% occur a single time. Together, the top ten hold 6.8% of the sample.

The study was a case-control design nested within a healthcare worker cohort in London, UK, with weekly nasopharyngeal swab PCR tests and blood sampling. Between 23 and 31 March 2020, the week of the UK lockdown, healthcare workers were enrolled and then followed up weekly for as long as 16 weeks. The sequenced material came from whole blood. This TCR was recovered from an adult who was a healthcare worker with PCR-confirmed SARS-CoV-2 infection or an uninfected control (not recorded which). The sequence links TRBV24-1 to TRBJ2-6; 7 middle bases align to TRBD1. Here is the DNA: TGTGCCACCAGTGACAGACTGACAGGGAGTTCCTCTGGGGCCAACGTCCTGACTTTC. Translated, it reads CATSDRLTGSSSGANVLTF.